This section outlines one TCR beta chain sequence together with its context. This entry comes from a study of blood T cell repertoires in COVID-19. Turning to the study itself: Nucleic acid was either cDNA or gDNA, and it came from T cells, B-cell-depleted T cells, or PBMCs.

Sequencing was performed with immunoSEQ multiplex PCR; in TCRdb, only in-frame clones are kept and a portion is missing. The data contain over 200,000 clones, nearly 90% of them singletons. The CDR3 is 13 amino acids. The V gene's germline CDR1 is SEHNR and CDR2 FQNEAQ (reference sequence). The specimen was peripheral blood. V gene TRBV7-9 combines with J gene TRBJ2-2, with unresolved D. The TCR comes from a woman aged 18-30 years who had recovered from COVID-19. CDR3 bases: TGTGCTACAACTACGGGTCGGGCCGGGGAGCTGTTTTTT. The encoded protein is CATTTGRAGELFF.